This T cell receptor (beta chain) was profiled in a study of shared clonotypes between healthy human individuals. Comment on this clone: The antigen is undetermined.

CDR1 is SGHNT and CDR2 is YYREEE in the germline V gene (reference sequence). The junction had 6 bases not matched to a gene; V was cut back by 0 bases and J by 3 bases. CDR3 length: 16 amino acids. The protocol was immunoSEQ multiplex PCR, while the TCRdb copy is restricted to in-frame clones and leaves out a portion. This sample has about 2,500,000 clones, with roughly 92% found just once. Study-wide findings and caveats: Naive subsets generally exceeded memory subsets in estimated richness. Relative to their counterparts shared across all four donors, non-shared clonotypes exhibited diminished generation probabilities.

The chain recombines TRBV5-4 with TRBJ2-5, with 9 bases aligning to TRBD1. The source is a young man in good health. Sequenced input: naive CD4+ T cells sorted from blood. As for subset: CD45RA+ positively selected. The CDR3, as DNA: TGTGCCAGCAGCTTGGGCGGGACAGGGTACGAAGAGACCCAGTACTTC. Translating it yields CASSLGGTGYEETQYF.